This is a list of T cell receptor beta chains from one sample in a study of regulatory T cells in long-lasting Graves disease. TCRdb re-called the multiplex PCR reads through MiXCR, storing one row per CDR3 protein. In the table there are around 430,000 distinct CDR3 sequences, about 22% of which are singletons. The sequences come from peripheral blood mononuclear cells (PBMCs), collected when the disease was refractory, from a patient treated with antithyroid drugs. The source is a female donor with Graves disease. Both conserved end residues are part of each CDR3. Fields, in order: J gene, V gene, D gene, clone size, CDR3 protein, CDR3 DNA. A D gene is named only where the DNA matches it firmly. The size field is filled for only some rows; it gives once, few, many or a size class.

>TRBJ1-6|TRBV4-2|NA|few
CASSQDILGGSPLHF
TGTGCCAGCAGCCAAGATATCTTGGGGGGTTCACCCCTCCACTTT
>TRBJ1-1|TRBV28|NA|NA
CASSLKNYGAFF
TGTGCCAGCAGTTTAAAAAATTACGGAGCTTTCTTT
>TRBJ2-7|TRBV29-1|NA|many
CSVGEGPYEQYF
TGCAGCGTTGGGGAAGGGCCCTACGAGCAGTACTTC
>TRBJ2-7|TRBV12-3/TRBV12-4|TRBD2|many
CASSPRGGRNEQYF
TGTGCCAGCAGTCCCCGGGGGGGTAGAAACGAGCAGTACTTC
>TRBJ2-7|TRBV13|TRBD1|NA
CASSPAGRQGYYEQYF
TGTGCCAGCAGCCCAGCTGGGAGACAGGGGTACTACGAGCAGTACTTC
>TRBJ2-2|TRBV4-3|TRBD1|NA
CASSQGTGGATGELFF
TGCGCCAGCAGCCAGGGTACAGGGGGCGCAACCGGGGAGCTGTTTTTT
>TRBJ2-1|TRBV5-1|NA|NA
CASSLGGNFGYNEQFF
TGCGCCAGCAGCTTGGGTGGGAATTTTGGCTACAATGAGCAGTTCTTC
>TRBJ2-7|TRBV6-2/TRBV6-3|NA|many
CASSPLTGNRRYEQYF
TGTGCCAGCAGTCCTTTAACAGGTAACCGTCGCTACGAGCAGTACTTC
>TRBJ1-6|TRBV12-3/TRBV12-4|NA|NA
CASSVGGTSYNSPLHF
TGTGCCAGCAGTGTGGGTGGGACGTCCTATAATTCACCCCTCCACTTT
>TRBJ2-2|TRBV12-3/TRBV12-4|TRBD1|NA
CASRPGGWDTGELFF
TGTGCCAGCAGACCAGGGGGTTGGGACACCGGGGAGCTGTTTTTT
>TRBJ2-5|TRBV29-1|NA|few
CSAAETETQYF
TGCAGCGCCGCGGAGACGGAGACCCAGTACTTC
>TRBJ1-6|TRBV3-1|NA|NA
CASSQARTADSPLHF
TGTGCCAGCAGCCAAGCTCGGACAGCAGATTCACCCCTCCACTTT
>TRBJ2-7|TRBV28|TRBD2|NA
CASRKTSGRPEQYF
TGTGCCAGCAGGAAGACTAGCGGTCGGCCCGAGCAGTACTTC
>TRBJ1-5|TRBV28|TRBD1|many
CASSYGQGQNQPQHF
TGTGCCAGCAGTTATGGACAGGGGCAGAATCAGCCCCAGCATTTT
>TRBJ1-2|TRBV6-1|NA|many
CASSRRVQGPSNYGYTF
TGTGCCAGCAGTCGCCGAGTCCAAGGCCCTTCTAACTATGGCTACACCTTC
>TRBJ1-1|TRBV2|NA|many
CASSDHPLNTEAFF
TGTGCCAGCAGTGACCATCCCTTAAACACTGAAGCTTTCTTT
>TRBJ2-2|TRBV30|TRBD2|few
CAWRGVAGIGELFF
TGTGCCTGGAGGGGGGTAGCGGGGATCGGGGAGCTGTTTTTT
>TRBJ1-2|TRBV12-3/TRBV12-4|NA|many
CASSSDRNRYTF
TGTGCCAGCAGCTCAGACAGGAATCGCTACACCTTC
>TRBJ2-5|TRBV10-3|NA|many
CAISDEGVHGGETQYF
TGTGCCATCAGTGATGAAGGGGTTCATGGAGGAGAGACCCAGTACTTC
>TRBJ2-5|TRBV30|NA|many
CAWDKVDQETQYF
TGTGCCTGGGACAAGGTGGACCAAGAGACCCAGTACTTC
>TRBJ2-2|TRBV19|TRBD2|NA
CASSMRLAGGRAGELFF
TGTGCCAGTAGTATGCGACTAGCGGGGGGGCGAGCCGGGGAGCTGTTTTTT
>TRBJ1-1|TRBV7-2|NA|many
CATDTGQGTEAFF
TGTGCCACCGACACTGGGCAGGGCACTGAAGCTTTCTTT
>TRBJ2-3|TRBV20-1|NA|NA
CSARVQNTQYF
TGCAGTGCTAGAGTCCAGAATACGCAGTATTTT